A selection of T cell receptor beta chains follows, all from one sample in a study of response to subunit inactivated influenza vaccine. Using its own MiXCR run on the RT-PCR reads, TCRdb lists one record per CDR3 protein. Here the sample spans 650,000 to 700,000 distinct CDR3 sequences, around 16% being singletons. The material was PBMCs from blood, obtained 11 to 12 days after vaccination. These receptors were obtained from a middle-aged man who received an inactivated influenza vaccine. Each CDR3 is given with its conserved first and last residue. Fields, in order: J gene, V gene, clone size, D gene, CDR3 protein, CDR3 DNA. A D gene is named only where the DNA matches it firmly. Not every row has a clone size; where given, it reads once, few, many or a size class.

TRBJ2-3 TRBV5-1 many TRBD2 CASSLGRGGTDTQYF TGCGCCAGCAGCTTGGGGCGGGGGGGCACAGATACGCAGTATTTT
TRBJ2-7 TRBV5-1 - - CASSLGPGGGSSYEQYF TGCGCCAGCAGCTTGGGGCCCGGAGGGGGAAGCTCCTACGAGCAGTACTTC
TRBJ2-1 TRBV20-1 - - CSAREPGMIRGSSYNEQFF TGCAGTGCTAGAGAACCGGGCATGATAAGGGGCAGCTCCTACAATGAGCAGTTCTTC
TRBJ1-6 TRBV18 - TRBD1 CASSGGQENSPLHF TGTGCCAGCTCTGGGGGACAGGAGAATTCACCCCTCCACTTT
TRBJ2-7 TRBV7-2 few - CASSFRLDFAGGYEQYF TGTGCCAGCAGCTTCCGCCTCGACTTCGCAGGCGGGTACGAGCAGTACTTC
TRBJ1-5 TRBV27 few - CASSEFGDQPQHF TGTGCCAGCAGCGAGTTTGGCGATCAGCCCCAGCATTTT
TRBJ1-2 TRBV7-9 few - CASDQGSYGYTF TGTGCCAGCGACCAGGGGAGCTATGGCTACACCTTC
TRBJ1-2 TRBV7-9 - TRBD1 CASSGDRGYDSNYGYTF TGTGCCAGCAGCGGCGACAGGGGATATGATTCTAACTATGGCTACACCTTC
TRBJ2-5 TRBV7-2 many TRBD1 CASSERTGQAVETQYF TGTGCCAGCAGCGAACGGACAGGCCAGGCTGTGGAGACCCAGTACTTC
TRBJ2-3 TRBV12-3/TRBV12-4 - - CASTLARGTDTQYF TGTGCCAGCACCCTAGCCCGGGGCACAGATACGCAGTATTTT
TRBJ1-6 TRBV6-1 - - CASSPQAGVNSPLHF TGTGCCAGCAGTCCCCAGGCAGGGGTTAATTCACCCCTCCACTTT
TRBJ2-1 TRBV12-3/TRBV12-4 - - CASSSAGGWDEQFF TGTGCCAGCAGTAGCGCCGGGGGCTGGGATGAGCAGTTCTTC
TRBJ2-7 TRBV11-2 few - CASSLDQLGYEQYF TGTGCCAGCAGCTTAGACCAGCTAGGCTACGAGCAGTACTTC
TRBJ2-1 TRBV3-1 few - CASSRANWQFF TGTGCCAGCAGCCGGGCCAACTGGCAGTTCTTC
TRBJ2-1 TRBV20-1 - TRBD2 CSARTPGLAGARSYNEQFF TGCAGTGCTAGAACCCCGGGACTAGCGGGGGCCCGCTCCTACAATGAGCAGTTCTTC
TRBJ2-3 TRBV10-3 - - CAISENGRDTDTQYF TGTGCCATCAGTGAAAACGGCAGGGACACAGATACGCAGTATTTT
TRBJ2-5 TRBV12-3/TRBV12-4 many - CASAPGSPYQETQYF TGTGCCAGCGCCCCAGGCAGCCCCTACCAAGAGACCCAGTACTTC
TRBJ2-1 TRBV29-1 many - CSVESSYNEQFF TGCAGCGTTGAAAGCTCCTACAATGAGCAGTTCTTC
TRBJ2-1 TRBV7-2 few - CASSFPTGYNEQFF TGTGCCAGCAGCTTCCCGACTGGTTACAATGAGCAGTTCTTC
TRBJ2-1 TRBV5-1 few - CASSFVAGQINEQFF TGCGCCAGCAGCTTTGTGGCGGGACAGATCAATGAGCAGTTCTTC
TRBJ2-3 TRBV9 few - CASSVIGGPTDTQYF TGTGCCAGCAGCGTTATAGGGGGTCCCACAGATACGCAGTATTTT
TRBJ2-7 TRBV9 many - CASSVGSSSYEQYF TGTGCCAGCAGCGTAGGGTCATCGTCTTACGAGCAGTACTTC